The next 20 T cell receptor beta chains were all read from a single sample in a study of shared clonotypes between healthy human individuals. Sequencing used immunoSEQ multiplex PCR; TCRdb keeps in-frame clones, though not all of them. The sample holds about 1 million clones, around 76% seen once. The sample consisted of memory CD4+ T cells sorted from blood. Noted subset: CD45RA-negative fraction. The receptors were sampled from a man between 18 and 35 years old in good health.

The chain combines TRBV10-3 with TRBJ2-3; D unresolved. Germline-derived CDR1 and CDR2 are ENHRY and SYGVKD. CDR3 size: 15 residues. Trimming pared 2 bases from V and 0 bases from J, leaving 9 bases between. CDR3 protein: CAISERLSSTDTQYF. DNA for the CDR3: TGTGCCATCAGTGAGCGGCTTTCTAGCACAGATACGCAGTATTTT.

This clone was picked up a small number of times. The chain recombines TRBV30 with TRBJ2-1; D unresolved. The germline V gene has CDR1 GTSNPN and CDR2 SVGIG (reference sequence). The CDR3 length is 12 residues. The V end lost 3 bases, the J end lost 7 bases, and 10 bases lay between the germline ends. The CDR3 region has the DNA TGTGCCTGGAGCCTAAACCGGAATGAGCAGTTCTTC. Protein sequence: CAWSLNRNEQFF.

In its sample, this clone was seen a few times. This sequence joins TRBV5-1 and TRBJ1-2; TRBD1 matches 10 bases. There are 15 residues in the CDR3. The V and J ends lost 1 base and 6 bases, in that order; junction bases with no gene match: 6. Germline V gives CDR1 SGHRS, CDR2 YFSETQ. Written as DNA, the CDR3 is TGCGCCAGCAGCTTGATGACAGGGGGCGCGGATGGCTACACCTTC. Its translation is CASSLMTGGADGYTF.

This sequence joins TRBV30 and TRBJ1-2; a weak D match, TRBD1 (5 bases). The CDR3 loop spans 11 amino acids. Deletions cut 6 bases from V and 4 bases from J, with 9 bases between. CDR1 GTSNPN and CDR2 SVGIG come from the germline V gene (reference sequence). This CDR3 is CACRVSYGYTF. The CDR3 nucleotides read TGTGCCTGCAGGGTGAGCTATGGCTACACCTTC.

This chain joins TRBV7-2 and TRBJ2-1, with 7 bases that match TRBD1. The junction had 15 bases not matched to a gene; V was cut back by 1 base and J by 6 bases. The CDR3 runs to 18 residues. The germline gives CDR1 SGHTA, CDR2 FQGNSA. The CDR3 loop reads CASSLGRTGRLAGNEQFF. The CDR3, as DNA: TGTGCCAGCAGCTTAGGGAGGACAGGTCGCCTGGCAGGCAATGAGCAGTTCTTC. Complete variable domain (other parts from reference TRBV7-2 and TRBJ2-1): GAGVSQSPSNKVTEKGKDVELRCDPISGHTALYWYRQSLGQGLEFLIYFQGNSAPDKSGLPSDRFSAERTGGSVSTLTIQRTQQEDSAVYLCASSLGRTGRLAGNEQFFGPGTRLTVL.

The chain joins TRBV19 to TRBJ2-7; D call uncertain. Trimming cost V 5 bases and J 3 bases, with 17 bases left between them. The germline gives CDR1 LNHDA, CDR2 SQIVND (reference sequence). The CDR3 contains 15 residues. CDR3 sequence reads: CASSQRSRRVYEQYF. DNA of the CDR3: TGTGCCAGTAGTCAGAGAAGCAGGAGAGTCTACGAGCAGTACTTC.

The J gene is TRBJ2-5, the V gene TRBV7-8; tentatively, D is TRBD1 or TRBD2 (5 bases each). The CDR3 has 16 residues. Per germline, CDR1 SGHVS and CDR2 FQNEAQ. The germline V and J ends were trimmed by 0 bases and 4 bases, with 15 bases remaining between them. The CDR3 coding sequence is TGTGCCAGCAGCTTAGCGAATTCAGGGACGGGAGAGACCCAGTACTTC. It yields the protein CASSLANSGTGETQYF.

This clone has just one count. The chain combines TRBV7-8 with TRBJ1-2; D perhaps matches TRBD1 (6 bases). Germline V gives CDR1 SGHVS, CDR2 FQNEAQ. Trimming stripped 5 bases from V and 7 bases from J, with 20 bases between. CDR3 size: 15 residues. Here the CDR3 DNA reads TGTGCCAGCAGCCCGACAGGCGACCCCCTTCCTGGCTACACCTTC. This encodes CASSPTGDPLPGYTF.

The chain couples TRBV28 to TRBJ2-3; 10 bases agree with TRBD2. Germline assignment: CDR1 MDHEN and CDR2 SYDVKM. CDR3 length: 16 residues. V lost 8 bases, J lost 2 bases, and 10 bases stayed unmatched. The CDR3 region has the DNA TGTGCCAGCGGGGTAGCGGGGGGACAAGACACAGATACGCAGTATTTT. Protein: CASGVAGGQDTDTQYF.

This clone appeared a few times. The rearrangement joins TRBV6-5 to TRBJ2-7; D might be TRBD2 (6 bases). Germline values: CDR1 MNHEY, CDR2 SVGAGI. The CDR3 sequence is 15 residues long. V shed 3 bases and J shed 3 bases, with 15 bases lying between them. The CDR3 is CASSYPRAGIYEQYF. The CDR3 nucleotides are TGTGCCAGCAGTTATCCCAGGGCGGGAATCTACGAGCAGTACTTC.

The V call is TRBV7-2, the J call TRBJ1-3; D gene unclear. Germline assignment: CDR1 SGHTA and CDR2 FQGNSA. This CDR3 is built from 14 residues. With 4 bases removed from V and 0 bases from J, the gap between germline ends came to 7 bases. The chain's CDR3 is CASSSFYSGNTIYF. The CDR3, as DNA: TGTGCCAGCAGCTCCTTTTACTCTGGAAACACCATATATTTT.

The V and J genes are TRBV6-5 and TRBJ2-7, with D perhaps matching TRBD1 or TRBD2 (5 bases each). The germline V gene encodes CDR1 MNHEY and CDR2 SVGAGI. V gave up 8 bases and J gave up 0 bases, with 17 bases separating them. The CDR3 has 15 amino acids. The chain's CDR3 is CASCRGTSNSYEQYF. CDR3 DNA: TGTGCCAGCTGCCGGGGCACCAGCAACTCCTACGAGCAGTACTTC.

The J gene is TRBJ1-2, the V gene TRBV29-1; the match to TRBD1 covers 9 bases. V dropped 6 bases and J dropped 5; count of bases not matched to a gene: 16. The CDR3 has 16 residues. Looked up from germline, CDR1 is SQVTM and CDR2 is ANQGSEA. This CDR3 is CSVRTGVPFFGYGYTF. CDR3 coding DNA: TGCAGCGTGAGGACAGGGGTCCCTTTTTTTGGATATGGCTACACCTTC.

V and J are TRBV6-5 and TRBJ2-7; no definite D call. This CDR3 is built from 11 residues. V lost 4 bases to trimming and J lost 3 bases, with 4 bases between them. Germline V gene lookup returns CDR1 MNHEY and CDR2 SVGAGI. CDR3 sequence: CASSSHYEQYF. CDR3 DNA: TGTGCCAGCAGTTCTCACTACGAGCAGTACTTC.

The rearrangement joins TRBV4-1 to TRBJ1-2; D perhaps matches TRBD1 (5 bases). The germline CDR1 and CDR2 sequences are MGHRA and YSYEKL. The CDR3 has 16 residues. Trimming cost V 0 bases and J 7 bases, with 18 bases left between them. The CDR3 sequence is CASSQDTLTASRGYTF. DNA of the CDR3: TGCGCCAGCAGCCAAGATACGCTGACAGCCTCACGTGGCTACACCTTC.

The genes are TRBV5-1 and TRBJ2-2; D is unresolved. Trimming shortened V by 5 bases and J by 6 bases, and 5 bases separated the two germline ends. From germline, CDR1 is SGHRS and CDR2 YFSETQ. The CDR3 sequence is 11 residues long. The CDR3 protein is CASSYSGELFF. The CDR3, as DNA: TGCGCCAGCAGTTACTCCGGGGAGCTGTTTTTT.

This clone was counted only a few times. The rearrangement uses TRBV7-2 and TRBJ2-3, with 7 positions matching TRBD2. This CDR3 region has 14 residues. With V trimmed by 5 bases and J by 5 bases, 7 bases remained unmatched. In germline, CDR1 is SGHTA, CDR2 FQGNSA. The CDR3 spells CASSPRLAGDTQYF. Here the CDR3 DNA reads TGTGCCAGCAGCCCGAGACTAGCCGGAGATACGCAGTATTTT.

The rearrangement links TRBV5-1 to TRBJ2-3; 10 bases line up with TRBD2. The CDR3 spans 15 residues. V shed 0 bases and J 7 bases; nucleotides not matched to a gene: 5. Germline loops: CDR1 SGHRS, CDR2 YFSETQ. CDR3 protein: CASSLEPSGSHTQYF. The CDR3 DNA follows: TGCGCCAGCAGCTTGGAACCTAGCGGGAGTCATACGCAGTATTTT.

This clone was counted many times. The chain carries TRBV19 and TRBJ1-6, with TRBD1 matching 11 bases. The CDR3 contains 14 residues. V gave up 6 bases and J gave up 7 bases; unmatched junction bases: 2. Germline-derived CDR1 and CDR2 are LNHDA and SQIVND (reference sequence). The CDR3 coding sequence is TGTGCCAGTAGCCGGGACAGGGGGAATTCACCCCTCCACTTT. This codes for CASSRDRGNSPLHF.

The DNA for the CDR3 is TGCGCCAGCAGACAGGGCGACACCGGGGAGCTGTTTTTT. Its translation is CASRQGDTGELFF. The chain uses TRBV5-1 and TRBJ2-2; D is perhaps TRBD1 (6 bases). Deletions cut 5 bases from V and 3 bases from J, with 8 bases between. The CDR3 is 13 residues long. The germline V gene encodes CDR1 SGHRS and CDR2 YFSETQ.